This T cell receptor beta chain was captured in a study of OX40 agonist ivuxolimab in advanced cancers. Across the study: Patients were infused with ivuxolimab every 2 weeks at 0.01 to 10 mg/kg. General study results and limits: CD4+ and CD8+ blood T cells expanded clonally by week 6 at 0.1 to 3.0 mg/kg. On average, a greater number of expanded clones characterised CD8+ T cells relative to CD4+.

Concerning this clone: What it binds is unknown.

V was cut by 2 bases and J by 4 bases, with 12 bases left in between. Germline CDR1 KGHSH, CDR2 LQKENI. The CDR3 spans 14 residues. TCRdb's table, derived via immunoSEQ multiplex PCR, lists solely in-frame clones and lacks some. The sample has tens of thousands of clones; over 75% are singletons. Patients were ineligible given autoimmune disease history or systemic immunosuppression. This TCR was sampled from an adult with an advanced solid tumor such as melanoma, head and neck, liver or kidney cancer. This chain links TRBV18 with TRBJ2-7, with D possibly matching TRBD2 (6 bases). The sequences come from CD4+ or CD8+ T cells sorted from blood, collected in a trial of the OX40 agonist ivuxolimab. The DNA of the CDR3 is TGTGCCAGCTCACCATCCCCAGGGAGGTACGAGCAGTACTTC. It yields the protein CASSPSPGRYEQYF.